These T cell receptor beta chains were read from a single sample in a study of radiotherapy plus CTLA-4 blockade in lung cancer. TCRdb keeps only in-frame clones here, not all; method: immunoSEQ multiplex PCR. Of 25,000 to 30,000 clones detected, about 76% appear once; the ten largest clones hold 20% to 30%. Sample: peripheral blood, taken from a patient treated with radiotherapy plus ipilimumab. The source of these receptors is a human donor with non-small cell lung cancer that progressed on radiotherapy plus ipilimumab. The CDR3 runs from the conserved cysteine through the conserved F or W. D genes are given only for firm matches. Clone size appears in some rows only: once, few, many, or a class for an expanded clone.

CDR3aa: CASLSRTQTYNEQFF
CDR3nt: TGTGCCAGCCTTAGCAGGACCCAAACATACAATGAGCAGTTCTTC
d_gene: .
j_gene: TRBJ2-1
v_gene: TRBV18
abundance: .

CDR3aa: CASSLLAAYSNQPQHF
CDR3nt: TGTGCCAGCAGTTTATTGGCGGCTTATAGCAATCAGCCCCAGCATTTT
d_gene: .
j_gene: TRBJ1-5
v_gene: TRBV28
abundance: .

CDR3aa: CASSRGTGNNEQFF
CDR3nt: TGTGCCAGCAGCCGGGGGACGGGGAACAATGAGCAGTTCTTC
d_gene: .
j_gene: TRBJ2-1
v_gene: TRBV4-2
abundance: medium-sized

CDR3aa: CASPRQDSMNTEAFF
CDR3nt: TGTGCCAGCCCCCGTCAGGACAGTATGAACACTGAAGCTTTCTTT
d_gene: .
j_gene: TRBJ1-1
v_gene: TRBV2
abundance: .

CDR3aa: CASSEALQQNEQYF
CDR3nt: TGTGCCAGCAGTGAAGCGCTTCAACAAAACGAGCAGTACTTC
d_gene: .
j_gene: TRBJ2-7
v_gene: TRBV2
abundance: .

CDR3aa: CASSLGLTHGGGDTQYF
CDR3nt: TGCGCCAGCAGCTTGGGCCTTACACACGGTGGGGGAGATACGCAGTATTTT
d_gene: .
j_gene: TRBJ2-3
v_gene: TRBV5-1
abundance: .

CDR3aa: CASSLAGTGLTDTQYF
CDR3nt: TGCGCCAGCAGCTTGGCCGGGACAGGGCTCACAGATACGCAGTATTTT
d_gene: TRBD1
j_gene: TRBJ2-3
v_gene: TRBV5-1
abundance: .

CDR3aa: CASSLAGDEKLFF
CDR3nt: TGTGCCAGCAGCTTAGCAGGGGATGAAAAACTGTTTTTT
d_gene: .
j_gene: TRBJ1-4
v_gene: TRBV5-6
abundance: .

CDR3aa: CASSLGRGSEAFF
CDR3nt: TGTGCCAGCAGTTTAGGGAGGGGGTCTGAAGCTTTCTTT
d_gene: .
j_gene: TRBJ1-1
v_gene: TRBV28
abundance: .

CDR3aa: CASSQLWGRHYEQYF
CDR3nt: TGTGCCAGCAGCCAATTGTGGGGACGACACTACGAGCAGTACTTC
d_gene: .
j_gene: TRBJ2-7
v_gene: TRBV14
abundance: .

CDR3aa: CASSLTGTGGDEQYF
CDR3nt: TGTGCCAGCAGTCTCACGGGGACAGGGGGGGACGAGCAGTACTTC
d_gene: TRBD1
j_gene: TRBJ2-7
v_gene: TRBV6-5
abundance: few

CDR3aa: CASSVDDLKNIQYF
CDR3nt: TGTGCCAGCAGCGTAGACGACTTGAAAAACATTCAGTACTTC
d_gene: .
j_gene: TRBJ2-4
v_gene: TRBV9
abundance: .

CDR3aa: CASTGDREATEAFF
CDR3nt: TGTGCCAGCACCGGTGACAGGGAAGCCACTGAAGCTTTCTTT
d_gene: TRBD1
j_gene: TRBJ1-1
v_gene: TRBV28
abundance: .

CDR3aa: CASSQVFGTGLSEQYF
CDR3nt: TGTGCCAGCAGCCAAGTATTCGGCACAGGGTTATCCGAGCAGTACTTC
d_gene: .
j_gene: TRBJ2-7
v_gene: TRBV4-2
abundance: .

CDR3aa: CASSVDVSGANVLTF
CDR3nt: TGTGCCAGCAGCGTAGATGTCTCTGGGGCCAACGTCCTGACTTTC
d_gene: .
j_gene: TRBJ2-6
v_gene: TRBV9
abundance: once

CDR3aa: CASSFDRAGVLAKNIQYF
CDR3nt: TGTGCCAGCAGTTTCGACAGGGCTGGTGTACTAGCCAAAAACATTCAGTACTTC
d_gene: TRBD1
j_gene: TRBJ2-4
v_gene: TRBV28
abundance: .

CDR3aa: CASSYGPPPGNEQFF
CDR3nt: TGTGCCAGCAGCTACGGGCCTCCGCCTGGCAATGAGCAGTTCTTC
d_gene: .
j_gene: TRBJ2-1
v_gene: TRBV7-9
abundance: .

CDR3aa: CASSYSSPGSGNTIYF
CDR3nt: TGTGCCAGCAGTTACTCGAGCCCAGGCTCTGGAAACACCATATATTTT
d_gene: .
j_gene: TRBJ1-3
v_gene: TRBV6-5
abundance: .

CDR3aa: CASSSRQGAFNEQFF
CDR3nt: TGTGCCAGCAGTAGCAGACAGGGGGCTTTCAATGAGCAGTTCTTC
d_gene: TRBD1
j_gene: TRBJ2-1
v_gene: TRBV6-6
abundance: few

CDR3aa: CASSLGAGGPQETQYF
CDR3nt: TGTGCCAGCAGCTTGGGCGCGGGGGGACCTCAAGAGACCCAGTACTTC
d_gene: TRBD2
j_gene: TRBJ2-5
v_gene: TRBV5-4
abundance: .

CDR3aa: CASSGDSTGELFF
CDR3nt: TGTGCCAGTAGCGGGGATTCGACCGGGGAGCTGTTTTTT
d_gene: TRBD2
j_gene: TRBJ2-2
v_gene: TRBV2
abundance: .

CDR3aa: CASSSEGIYEQYF
CDR3nt: TGTGCCAGCAGTTCAGAGGGGATCTACGAGCAGTACTTC
d_gene: .
j_gene: TRBJ2-7
v_gene: TRBV28
abundance: few

CDR3aa: CASSPGQNTEAFF
CDR3nt: TGTGCCAGCAGCCCTGGACAGAACACTGAAGCTTTCTTT
d_gene: .
j_gene: TRBJ1-1
v_gene: TRBV13
abundance: .

CDR3aa: CASSVEGLAGADTQYF
CDR3nt: TGTGCCAGCAGCGTAGAGGGACTAGCGGGGGCAGATACGCAGTATTTT
d_gene: TRBD2
j_gene: TRBJ2-3
v_gene: TRBV9
abundance: few

CDR3aa: CASSATGEANEKLFF
CDR3nt: TGTGCCAGCAGTGCAACAGGGGAGGCTAATGAAAAACTGTTTTTT
d_gene: TRBD1
j_gene: TRBJ1-4
v_gene: TRBV6-1
abundance: few

CDR3aa: CASSFTSGSLYEQYF
CDR3nt: TGTGCCAGCAGTTTCACTAGCGGGAGCCTCTACGAGCAGTACTTC
d_gene: TRBD2
j_gene: TRBJ2-7
v_gene: TRBV27
abundance: .

CDR3aa: CASSPSGSRETQYF
CDR3nt: TGTGCCAGCAGCCCTAGCGGGAGTAGGGAGACCCAGTACTTC
d_gene: TRBD2
j_gene: TRBJ2-5
v_gene: TRBV5-4
abundance: .

CDR3aa: CASLSSPGEQAFF
CDR3nt: TGTGCCAGCCTTTCGAGTCCAGGGGAGCAAGCTTTCTTT
d_gene: .
j_gene: TRBJ1-1
v_gene: TRBV7-3
abundance: few

CDR3aa: CASSLFRAPYEQYF
CDR3nt: TGTGCCAGCAGTTTATTTCGGGCCCCCTACGAGCAGTACTTC
d_gene: .
j_gene: TRBJ2-7
v_gene: TRBV28
abundance: few

CDR3aa: CASSLAGSYGYTF
CDR3nt: TGTGCCAGCAGCTTAGCGGGTTCCTATGGCTACACCTTC
d_gene: .
j_gene: TRBJ1-2
v_gene: TRBV7-9
abundance: few

CDR3aa: CASSLEGHDTEAFF
CDR3nt: TGCGCCAGCAGCCTCGAGGGGCATGATACTGAAGCTTTCTTT
d_gene: .
j_gene: TRBJ1-1
v_gene: TRBV5-1
abundance: .

CDR3aa: CASSSLRDRGLKNYGYTF
CDR3nt: TGTGCCAGCAGTTCACTCCGGGACAGGGGGCTTAAAAACTATGGCTACACCTTC
d_gene: TRBD1
j_gene: TRBJ1-2
v_gene: TRBV28
abundance: few

CDR3aa: CASSASWDGAYNEQFF
CDR3nt: TGTGCCAGCAGTGCCTCATGGGACGGAGCCTACAATGAGCAGTTCTTC
d_gene: .
j_gene: TRBJ2-1
v_gene: TRBV6-1
abundance: .

CDR3aa: CAITGDSYEQYF
CDR3nt: TGTGCCATCACCGGGGACAGCTACGAGCAGTACTTC
d_gene: TRBD1
j_gene: TRBJ2-7
v_gene: TRBV10-3
abundance: .

CDR3aa: CASSIRQAGTTGELFF
CDR3nt: TGTGCCAGTAGTATCAGACAGGCCGGGACCACCGGGGAGCTGTTTTTT
d_gene: .
j_gene: TRBJ2-2
v_gene: TRBV19
abundance: few

CDR3aa: CASSPGQGRNTGELFF
CDR3nt: TGCGCCAGCAGCCCTGGACAGGGAAGGAACACCGGGGAGCTGTTTTTT
d_gene: TRBD1
j_gene: TRBJ2-2
v_gene: TRBV4-1
abundance: .

CDR3aa: CASSDRGRAFF
CDR3nt: TGTGCCAGCAGTGACAGGGGACGAGCTTTCTTT
d_gene: .
j_gene: TRBJ1-1
v_gene: TRBV6-1
abundance: .

CDR3aa: CASRPLQGNTEAFF
CDR3nt: TGTGCCAGCAGACCCCTACAGGGCAACACTGAAGCTTTCTTT
d_gene: .
j_gene: TRBJ1-1
v_gene: TRBV28
abundance: .

CDR3aa: CASSQQGARGPGELFF
CDR3nt: TGCGCCAGCAGCCAACAGGGGGCGCGGGGACCCGGGGAGCTGTTTTTT
d_gene: TRBD1
j_gene: TRBJ2-2
v_gene: TRBV4-1
abundance: .

CDR3aa: CASSPLGWSYGYTF
CDR3nt: TGTGCCAGCAGTCCCCTTGGCTGGAGCTATGGCTACACCTTC
d_gene: .
j_gene: TRBJ1-2
v_gene: TRBV28
abundance: few

CDR3aa: CASSLGTGVGSPLHF
CDR3nt: TGCGCCAGCAGCTTAGGTACAGGGGTCGGATCACCCCTCCACTTT
d_gene: TRBD1
j_gene: TRBJ1-6
v_gene: TRBV5-1
abundance: .

CDR3aa: CASSQGQGESNYGYTF
CDR3nt: TGTGCCAGCAGTCAGGGACAGGGGGAATCTAACTATGGCTACACCTTC
d_gene: TRBD1
j_gene: TRBJ1-2
v_gene: TRBV6-6
abundance: .

CDR3aa: CASSPGLAGHQETQYF
CDR3nt: TGTGCCAGCAGCCCCGGGCTAGCGGGGCACCAAGAGACCCAGTACTTC
d_gene: TRBD2
j_gene: TRBJ2-5
v_gene: TRBV7-9
abundance: .

CDR3aa: CASSLGQGGPTDTQYF
CDR3nt: TGTGCCAGCAGCTTAGGGCAGGGTGGGCCCACAGATACGCAGTATTTT
d_gene: .
j_gene: TRBJ2-3
v_gene: TRBV7-6
abundance: .

CDR3aa: CASSLGGSSNQPQHF
CDR3nt: TGTGCCAGCAGCTTAGGGGGGAGTAGCAATCAGCCCCAGCATTTT
d_gene: .
j_gene: TRBJ1-5
v_gene: TRBV7-8
abundance: .

CDR3aa: CASSFILGQGSTGELFF
CDR3nt: TGTGCCAGCAGTTTTATATTGGGACAGGGTTCCACCGGGGAGCTGTTTTTT
d_gene: TRBD1
j_gene: TRBJ2-2
v_gene: TRBV27
abundance: .

CDR3aa: CASSVGGQGTTGELFF
CDR3nt: TGTGCCAGCAGCGTAGGGGGCCAGGGGACGACCGGGGAGCTGTTTTTT
d_gene: .
j_gene: TRBJ2-2
v_gene: TRBV9
abundance: .

CDR3aa: CASSLAGTSTDTQYF
CDR3nt: TGTGCCAGCAGTTTAGCGGGGACTAGCACAGATACGCAGTATTTT
d_gene: .
j_gene: TRBJ2-3
v_gene: TRBV28
abundance: .

CDR3aa: CASSFTGGGGTEAFF
CDR3nt: TGTGCCAGCAGCTTCACAGGGGGCGGTGGCACTGAAGCTTTCTTT
d_gene: TRBD1
j_gene: TRBJ1-1
v_gene: TRBV7-2
abundance: once

CDR3aa: CASSLGASEYGYTF
CDR3nt: TGTGCCAGCAGCTTGGGGGCGTCAGAGTATGGCTACACCTTC
d_gene: .
j_gene: TRBJ1-2
v_gene: TRBV5-8
abundance: .